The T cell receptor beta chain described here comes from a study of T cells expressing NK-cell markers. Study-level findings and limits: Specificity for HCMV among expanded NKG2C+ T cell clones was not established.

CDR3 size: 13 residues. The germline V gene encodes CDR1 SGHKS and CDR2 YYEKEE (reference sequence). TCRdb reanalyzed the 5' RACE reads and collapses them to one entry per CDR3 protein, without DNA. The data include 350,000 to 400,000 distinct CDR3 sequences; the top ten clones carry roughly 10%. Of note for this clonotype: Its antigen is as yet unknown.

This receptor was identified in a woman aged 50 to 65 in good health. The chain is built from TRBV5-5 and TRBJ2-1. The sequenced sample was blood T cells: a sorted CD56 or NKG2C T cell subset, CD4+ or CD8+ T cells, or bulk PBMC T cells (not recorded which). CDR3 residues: CASSLALAIEQFF.